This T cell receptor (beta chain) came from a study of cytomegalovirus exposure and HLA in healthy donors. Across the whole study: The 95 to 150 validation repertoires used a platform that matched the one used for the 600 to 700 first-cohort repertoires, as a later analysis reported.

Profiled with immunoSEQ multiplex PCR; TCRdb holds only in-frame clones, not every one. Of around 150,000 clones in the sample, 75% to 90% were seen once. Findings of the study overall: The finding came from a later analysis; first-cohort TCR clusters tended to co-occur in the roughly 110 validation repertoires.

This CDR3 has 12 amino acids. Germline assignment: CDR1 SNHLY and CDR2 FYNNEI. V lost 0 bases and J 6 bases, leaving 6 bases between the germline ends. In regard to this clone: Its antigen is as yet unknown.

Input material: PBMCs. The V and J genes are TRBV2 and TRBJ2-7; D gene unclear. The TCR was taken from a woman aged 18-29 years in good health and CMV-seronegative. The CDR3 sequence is CASSEARSEQYF. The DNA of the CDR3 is TGTGCCAGCAGTGAAGCGAGAAGCGAGCAGTACTTC.